Below, 24 T cell receptor beta chains from the same sample are listed, as sequenced in a study of T cell changes during pregnancy in multiple sclerosis. The protocol was immunoSEQ multiplex PCR, while the TCRdb copy is restricted to in-frame clones and leaves out a portion. In the table there are roughly 72,000 clones, 85% to 95% of which are singletons. The sequencing here drew on CD4+ T cells from peripheral blood mononuclear cells, taken after pregnancy. These receptors all stem from a female donor with multiple sclerosis, enrolled in a pregnancy study.

The chain carries TRBV19 and TRBJ1-5; D gene uncertain. The CDR3 has 15 amino acids. CDR1 and CDR2 from the germline V gene are LNHDA and SQIVND (reference sequence). Trimming shortened V by 5 bases and J by 7 bases, and 18 bases separated the two germline ends. CDR3 loop: CASSPLDAGLQPQHF. In DNA, the CDR3 is TGTGCCAGTAGTCCTCTGGACGCGGGCCTGCAGCCCCAGCATTTT.

The chain is built from TRBV19 and TRBJ2-5; the D gene is possibly TRBD2 (6 bases). Germline-derived CDR1 and CDR2 are LNHDA and SQIVND (reference sequence). The CDR3 is 15 residues long. V gave up 5 bases and J gave up 3 bases, with 16 bases separating them. For the CDR3, the DNA is TGTGCCAGTAGTGGGGGGACCAGGATTGAAGAGACCCAGTACTTC. Translation: CASSGGTRIEETQYF.

V usage is TRBV13 and J usage is TRBJ2-2; 8 nucleotides line up with TRBD1. Per germline, CDR1 PRHDT and CDR2 FYEKMQ (reference sequence). This CDR3 has 15 amino acids. Trimming at V came to 5 bases and at J to 6 bases, leaving 8 bases not matched to a gene. The CDR3 loop reads CASSPLGQGAGELFF. The CDR3 bases are TGTGCCAGCAGCCCCTTAGGACAGGGCGCCGGGGAGCTGTTTTTT.

This chain joins TRBV25-1 and TRBJ2-2, with D possibly matching TRBD2 (5 bases). The CDR3 is made up of 16 amino acids. Germline CDR1 is MGHDK and CDR2 is SYGVNS. V gave up 4 bases and J gave up 0 bases, with 12 bases separating them. Here the CDR3 DNA reads TGTGCCAGCAGTGTGACGGGAACAGCGAACACCGGGGAGCTGTTTTTT. This translates into CASSVTGTANTGELFF. The whole variable domain, remainder taken from reference TRBV25-1 and TRBJ2-2, is EADIYQTPRYLVIGTGKKITLECSQTMGHDKMYWYQQDPGMELHLIHYSYGVNSTEKGDLSSESTVSRIRTEHFPLTLESARPSHTSQYLCASSVTGTANTGELFFGEGSRLTVL.

The J gene is TRBJ2-1, the V gene TRBV5-4, with 12 bases aligning to TRBD2. This CDR3 is 18 amino acids long. Germline V gives CDR1 SGHNT, CDR2 YYREEE (reference sequence). The trim removed 0 bases at V and 7 bases at J, leaving 11 bases unmatched. The CDR3 protein is CASSLGGLAGGPGNEQFF. The CDR3 DNA sequence: TGTGCCAGCAGCTTGGGGGGCCTAGCGGGAGGGCCTGGGAATGAGCAGTTCTTC. The complete variable domain, with remaining parts taken from reference TRBV5-4 and TRBJ2-1, reads ETGVTQSPTHLIKTRGQQVTLRCSSQSGHNTVSWYQQALGQGPQFIFQYYREEENGRGNFPPRFSGLQFPNYSSELNVNALELDDSALYLCASSLGGLAGGPGNEQFFGPGTRLTVL.

This clone was counted a single time. The V gene is TRBV4-3, the J gene TRBJ2-2; 9 bases are shared with TRBD1. Germline CDR1 is LGHNA and CDR2 is YSLEER. V lost 10 bases and J lost 6; bases outside the gene matches: 6. CDR3 length: 13 residues. The CDR3 spells CATGDRAPGELFF. The CDR3 nucleotides read TGCGCCACCGGGGACAGGGCGCCCGGGGAGCTGTTTTTT.

V is TRBV10-3 and J is TRBJ1-1, with TRBD1 matching 8 bases. Trimming took 6 bases from V and 1 from J; bases not matched to a gene: 7. The CDR3 totals 15 residues. Germline V gene data show CDR1 as ENHRY and CDR2 as SYGVKD. The CDR3 region has the DNA TGTGCCATCAGGCACCCGACAGGGGAGAACACTGAAGCTTTCTTT. Amino acids: CAIRHPTGENTEAFF.

The gene calls are TRBV11-2 and TRBJ1-1; 7 bases line up with TRBD1. The V and J ends lost 3 bases and 7 bases, in that order; junction bases with no gene match: 14. The germline CDR1 and CDR2 sequences are SGHAT and FQNNGV. This CDR3 has 16 residues. The CDR3 loop reads CASSFGTGTEYVEAFF. CDR3 coding DNA: TGTGCCAGCAGCTTCGGAACCGGGACAGAATACGTTGAAGCTTTCTTT. Variable domain in full (rest from reference TRBV11-2 and TRBJ1-1): EAGVAQSPRYKIIEKRQSVAFWCNPISGHATLYWYQQILGQGPKLLIQFQNNGVVDDSQLPKDRFSAERLKGVDSTLKIQPAKLEDSAVYLCASSFGTGTEYVEAFFGQGTRLTVV.

The chain is built from TRBV2 and TRBJ2-5, with 8 positions matching TRBD1. V trimming: 6 bases; J trimming: 5 bases; junction bases outside the gene matches: 5. The germline V gene has CDR1 SNHLY and CDR2 FYNNEI. This CDR3 is built from 13 residues. The CDR3 DNA is TGTGCCAGCAGGGGACAGGTGGGGGAGACCCAGTACTTC. This sequence encodes CASRGQVGETQYF. Using reference TRBV2 and TRBJ2-5 for the parts outside the CDR3, the full variable domain is EPEVTQTPSHQVTQMGQEVILRCVPISNHLYFYWYRQILGQKVEFLVSFYNNEISEKSEIFDDQFSVERPDGSNFTLKIRSTKLEDSAMYFCASRGQVGETQYFGPGTRLLVL.

A few counts support this clone. CDR3 amino acids: CASSTTGVSGNTIYF. In nucleotides, the CDR3 is TGTGCCAGCAGCACAACAGGGGTCTCTGGAAACACCATATATTTT. J is TRBJ1-3 and V is TRBV7-9; 7 positions match TRBD1. CDR1 SEHNR and CDR2 FQNEAQ come from the germline V gene (reference sequence). This CDR3 is built from 15 residues. Unmatched junction bases numbered 4, after V lost 5 bases and J lost 0 bases.

The chain carries TRBV28 and TRBJ2-4, with 7 bases fitting TRBD2. The CDR3 is 14 amino acids. Losses at the gene ends were 5 bases for V and 7 bases for J; bases not matched to a gene: 8. In germline, CDR1 is MDHEN, CDR2 SYDVKM. CDR3 sequence (DNA): TGTGCCAGCAGTCCCGGGGGGTTGGGGAACATTCAGTACTTC. Its protein is CASSPGGLGNIQYF.

The chain combines TRBV19 with TRBJ2-7; TRBD1 is a possible D gene (5 bases). The CDR3 sequence is 14 residues long. Trimming removed 8 bases from V and 3 bases from J, with 17 bases in between. The germline V gene has CDR1 LNHDA and CDR2 SQIVND (reference sequence). The DNA for the CDR3 is TGTGCCAGTTCACAGGAAAGGGGTGGCTACGAGCAGTACTTC. Its protein is CASSQERGGYEQYF.

J is TRBJ2-1 and V is TRBV11-1; 8 positions agree with TRBD2. The CDR3 is 19 amino acids. The J segment lost 6 bases and the V segment lost 4 bases, leaving 20 bases of the junction unmatched. The germline V gene encodes CDR1 SGHAT and CDR2 FQDESV (reference sequence). CDR3 loop: CASSSWASGPGTHINEQFF. CDR3 in DNA: TGTGCCAGCAGCTCATGGGCTAGCGGGCCCGGCACACATATCAATGAGCAGTTCTTC.

The V gene is TRBV7-2, the J gene TRBJ2-3, with a weak D call TRBD2 (5 bases). This CDR3 spans 12 amino acids. Germline V gene sequence: CDR1 SGHTA, CDR2 FQGNSA. V lost 5 bases to trimming and J lost 6 bases, with 9 bases between them. CDR3 protein: CASSRVADTQYF. DNA for the CDR3: TGTGCCAGCAGCCGGGTAGCGGATACGCAGTATTTT.

V is TRBV2 and J is TRBJ1-2, with TRBD1 matching 9 bases. V dropped 6 bases and J dropped 8; count of bases not matched to a gene: 7. The germline V gene has CDR1 SNHLY and CDR2 FYNNEI. This CDR3 has 13 residues. The CDR3 nucleotides are TGTGCCAGCAGGCCGGGACAGGGATCGGGCTACACCTTC. This encodes CASRPGQGSGYTF.

The rearrangement uses TRBV6-5 and TRBJ2-3; the match to TRBD2 covers 14 bases. This CDR3 has 16 amino acids. J was trimmed by 4 bases and V by 2 bases; bases with no gene match: 2. From germline, CDR1 is MNHEY and CDR2 SVGAGI. Here the CDR3 reads CASSYLGLAGADTQYF. CDR3 nucleotides: TGTGCCAGCAGTTACCTGGGACTAGCGGGAGCAGATACGCAGTATTTT.

The chain carries TRBV5-6 and TRBJ2-7; tentative D call: TRBD2 (6 bases). The CDR3 totals 16 residues. Per germline, CDR1 SGHDT and CDR2 YYEEEE. The V gene lost 2 bases and the J gene lost 2 bases, with 17 bases spanning the gap. CDR3 residues: CASSFGLAQRPYEQYF. Here the CDR3 DNA reads TGTGCCAGCAGCTTTGGCCTAGCGCAGAGGCCCTACGAGCAGTACTTC.

This chain uses TRBV6-5 with TRBJ1-4; D unclear. V lost 2 bases to trimming and J lost 8 bases, with 12 bases between them. The CDR3 spans 14 residues. Germline lookup yields CDR1 MNHEY and CDR2 SVGAGI. The CDR3 DNA reads as TGTGCCAGCAGTTACCGCGGGGTGGGCGAAAAACTGTTTTTT. This codes for CASSYRGVGEKLFF.

The chain carries TRBV18 and TRBJ1-2; 8 bases agree with TRBD1. CDR1 and CDR2 (germline): KGHSH, LQKENI. The CDR3 extends over 15 amino acids. The trim removed 1 base at V and 6 bases at J, leaving 7 bases unmatched. The CDR3 bases are TGTGCCAGCTCACCACTGGTGGACAGGGCGGATGGCTACACCTTC. Its protein product is CASSPLVDRADGYTF.

This chain links TRBV7-9 with TRBJ2-1, with 13 bases lining up with TRBD2. Germline-derived CDR1 and CDR2 are SEHNR and FQNEAQ (reference sequence). Germline trimming cut 1 base from V and 8 bases from J; bases unmatched to any gene: 8. The CDR3 length is 17 residues. CDR3 in amino acids: CASSLGTGLAGVHEQFF. The CDR3, as DNA: TGTGCCAGCAGCTTAGGTACAGGACTAGCGGGAGTGCATGAGCAGTTCTTC.

The chain uses TRBV6-5 and TRBJ1-1; D gene unclear. CDR1 is MNHEY and CDR2 is SVGAGI in the germline V gene. The ends were cut back, 6 bases at V and 10 bases at J, with 15 bases in the middle. The CDR3 covers 12 residues. The CDR3 sequence is CASRSPAAGAFF. DNA of the CDR3: TGTGCCAGCAGGTCCCCTGCCGCAGGAGCTTTCTTT.

The rearrangement links TRBV5-4 to TRBJ2-3, with 8 bases matching TRBD1. After removal of 0 bases from V and 1 base from J, the junction contained 4 bases not matched to a gene. The CDR3 spans 16 residues. CDR1 SGHNT and CDR2 YYREEE come from the germline V gene (reference sequence). The CDR3 reads CASSLAGGRRTDTQYF. In DNA form, the CDR3 reads TGTGCCAGCAGCTTGGCAGGGGGCCGACGCACAGATACGCAGTATTTT.

The chain links TRBV27 to TRBJ2-3; tentatively, D is TRBD2 (6 bases). Germline CDR1 MNHEY, CDR2 SMNVEV (reference sequence). The CDR3 loop spans 14 amino acids. V was pared by 8 bases and J by 5 bases, with 17 bases between. CDR3 sequence reads: CASGDSPTEDTQYF. The CDR3 DNA follows: TGTGCCAGCGGGGACTCACCTACCGAAGATACGCAGTATTTT.

This clone was found a few times. The chain is built from TRBV19 and TRBJ1-1; D not resolved. Germline assignment: CDR1 LNHDA and CDR2 SQIVND (reference sequence). V was cut by 10 bases and J by 5 bases, with 17 bases left in between. The CDR3 has 13 amino acids. CDR3 loop: CATKQLLETEAFF. Written as DNA, the CDR3 is TGTGCCACAAAACAGTTACTTGAGACTGAAGCTTTCTTT.